The rows below give T cell receptor beta chains drawn from one sample of a study of low-dose radiotherapy and immunotherapy resistance in tumors. TCRdb itself ran the reads through MiXCR, one entry per CDR3 protein. This table has around 68,000 distinct CDR3 sequences, less than 30% appearing once. Sequencing used PBMCs, obtained before treatment. All receptors come from a male donor with rectosigmoid adenocarcinoma. Each CDR3 is given with its conserved first and last residue. D genes are given only for firm matches. Size tells how often a clone was seen (once, few, many) or the class of an expanded clone, and some rows leave it out.

j_call clone_size v_call d_call cdr3_aa cdr3_nt
TRBJ2-3 many TRBV4-1 NA CASSQDNGLASADTQYF TGCGCCAGCAGCCAAGACAATGGTCTAGCTTCGGCAGATACGCAGTATTTT
TRBJ1-1 many TRBV19 NA CATSSSQGEEAFF TGTGCCACCTCCTCATCACAGGGAGAGGAAGCTTTCTTT
TRBJ2-7 many TRBV20-1 TRBD1 CSGTGDSYEQYF TGCAGTGGTACAGGGGACTCCTACGAGCAGTACTTC
TRBJ2-7 many TRBV20-1 TRBD1 CSASLTGRLYEQYF TGCAGTGCTAGTCTGACAGGGCGTCTATACGAGCAGTACTTC
TRBJ1-5 many TRBV29-1 NA CSVEVEPRQPQHF TGCAGCGTTGAGGTAGAACCCCGGCAGCCCCAGCATTTT
TRBJ2-2 many TRBV25-1 TRBD2 CASSEGRGAFTGELFF TGTGCCAGCAGTGAAGGGCGGGGGGCCTTCACCGGGGAGCTGTTTTTT
TRBJ2-5 many TRBV6-8 TRBD2 CASRPLQGLAEETQYF TGTGCCAGCAGACCCTTACAAGGACTAGCGGAAGAGACCCAGTACTTC
TRBJ2-1 NA TRBV10-3 TRBD2 CAIGLAGGNEQFF TGTGCCATTGGACTAGCGGGTGGGAATGAGCAGTTCTTC
TRBJ1-2 few TRBV28 NA CASSRPRGYTF TGTGCCAGCAGTCGACCCAGGGGCTACACCTTC
TRBJ1-1 NA TRBV6-2/TRBV6-3 NA CASSYSEGLNTEAFF TGTGCCAGCAGTTACTCGGAGGGCCTAAACACTGAAGCTTTCTTT
TRBJ1-5 many TRBV28 NA CASSSGGGGQPQHF TGTGCCAGCAGTTCGGGTGGGGGAGGGCAGCCCCAGCATTTT
TRBJ2-7 many TRBV28 NA CASSLSPGQGTYEQYF TGTGCCAGCAGTTTATCCCCGGGGCAGGGAACCTACGAGCAGTACTTC
TRBJ1-1 many TRBV29-1 TRBD1 CSVEGDRGTEAFF TGCAGCGTTGAAGGGGACAGGGGAACTGAAGCTTTCTTT
TRBJ2-5 NA TRBV4-1 TRBD1 CASSLTGTAQETQYF TGCGCCAGCAGCCTGACCGGGACAGCCCAAGAGACCCAGTACTTC
TRBJ2-1 many TRBV4-3 NA CASSQPNNEQFF TGCGCCAGCAGCCAACCCAACAATGAGCAGTTCTTC
TRBJ2-2 many TRBV4-1 TRBD2 CASSQTRAGGPRGAGELFF TGCGCCAGCAGCCAAACGAGGGCGGGAGGGCCGAGAGGGGCCGGGGAGCTGTTTTTT
TRBJ1-1 many TRBV9 NA CASSQLRGEAFF TGTGCCAGCAGCCAACTCAGGGGAGAAGCTTTCTTT
TRBJ1-1 NA TRBV28 NA CASSLLRFWGRNTEAFF TGTGCCAGCAGTTTGTTGCGGTTTTGGGGACGGAACACTGAAGCTTTCTTT
TRBJ2-1 many TRBV20-1 TRBD1 CSARASAPGQLYNEQFF TGCAGTGCTAGAGCCTCCGCCCCGGGACAGCTCTACAATGAGCAGTTCTTC
TRBJ1-1 many TRBV29-1 TRBD1 CSVGQGTTEAFF TGCAGCGTTGGACAGGGAACTACTGAAGCTTTCTTT
TRBJ2-3 many TRBV10-3 TRBD2 CAIASGGAADTQYF TGTGCCATCGCAAGCGGGGGGGCGGCAGATACGCAGTATTTT
TRBJ2-7 many TRBV7-9 TRBD1 CASSYPGTGLYEQYF TGTGCCAGCAGTTACCCCGGGACAGGACTCTACGAGCAGTACTTC
TRBJ1-6 NA TRBV28 NA CASSLVHYNSPLHF TGTGCCAGCAGTTTAGTTCACTATAATTCACCCCTCCACTTT
TRBJ1-2 many TRBV14 NA CASSQDLGSGYGYTF TGTGCCAGCAGCCAAGATCTAGGGAGCGGCTATGGCTACACCTTC
TRBJ1-6 many TRBV28 NA CASSFQGGGDSPLHF TGTGCCAGCAGTTTCCAGGGCGGCGGGGATTCACCCCTCCACTTT
TRBJ2-1 NA TRBV20-1 NA CSARDDGSVLPNEQFF TGCAGTGCTAGAGACGATGGGTCGGTGTTGCCTAATGAGCAGTTCTTC
TRBJ1-1 NA TRBV7-3 NA CASSSRKGSETEAFF TGTGCCAGCAGCTCAAGGAAGGGATCGGAAACTGAAGCTTTCTTT
TRBJ1-2 many TRBV5-1 TRBD1 CASSRTGGNGYTF TGCGCCAGCAGCCGGACAGGGGGAAATGGCTACACCTTC
TRBJ1-4 many TRBV7-9 NA CASSPGRSGNEKLFF TGTGCCAGCAGCCCGGGGCGATCCGGAAATGAAAAACTGTTTTTT
TRBJ2-2 many TRBV6-6 NA CASSYAGAVFTGELFF TGTGCCAGCAGTTACGCAGGGGCCGTCTTCACCGGGGAGCTGTTTTTT
TRBJ2-3 medium-sized TRBV12-3/TRBV12-4 NA CASTLGGPSHTQYF TGTGCCAGCACCTTGGGGGGGCCGTCCCATACGCAGTATTTT
TRBJ1-2 few TRBV28 NA CASSRTELYGYTF TGTGCCAGCAGCCGGACGGAACTCTATGGCTACACCTTC
TRBJ2-5 few TRBV9 TRBD2 CASSVGSGQETQYF TGTGCCAGCAGCGTAGGTAGCGGGCAAGAGACCCAGTACTTC
TRBJ2-7 many TRBV6-2/TRBV6-3 TRBD2 CASSYQRGEYEQYF TGTGCCAGCAGTTATCAGCGGGGAGAGTACGAGCAGTACTTC
TRBJ2-1 many TRBV6-5 TRBD2 CASSYSSGVYNEQFF TGTGCCAGCAGTTACTCTAGCGGGGTCTACAATGAGCAGTTCTTC
TRBJ2-5 many TRBV6-2/TRBV6-3 NA CASSYQETQYF TGTGCCAGCAGTTACCAAGAGACCCAGTACTTC
TRBJ2-2 many TRBV2 NA CASSRRLASGELFF TGTGCCAGCAGCCGTAGGCTAGCGTCCGGGGAGCTGTTTTTT
TRBJ1-2 many TRBV6-6 NA CASSYSYGYTF TGTGCCAGCAGTTACTCTTATGGCTACACCTTC
TRBJ2-3 many TRBV28 NA CASSPPHTDTQYF TGTGCCAGCAGTCCCCCCCACACAGATACGCAGTATTTT
TRBJ2-3 NA TRBV14 TRBD1 CASSQAGTGSTDTQYF TGTGCCAGCAGCCAAGCTGGGACAGGGAGCACAGATACGCAGTATTTT
TRBJ1-2 many TRBV11-2 TRBD1 CASSPGQGCTF TGTGCCAGCAGTCCCGGACAGGGGTGCACCTTC
TRBJ2-7 NA TRBV30 TRBD2 CAWSVPGLAGGPAAYEQYF TGTGCCTGGAGTGTACCGGGACTAGCGGGAGGGCCAGCCGCCTACGAGCAGTACTTC